This TCR beta chain originates from a study of T cells in localized non-small cell lung cancer. Study findings and constraints: In adjacent lung, a median about 54 of the top 100 tumor clones were found.

About this clone itself: The antigen is unknown.

The CDR3 runs 14 residues. In germline, CDR1 is SGDLS, CDR2 YYNGEE. V trimming: 1 base; J trimming: 10 bases; junction bases outside the gene matches: 4. Libraries were prepared by immunoSEQ multiplex PCR; TCRdb keeps only in-frame clonotypes and omits some of them. The repertoire holds some 13,000 clones, with around 84% as singletons. The receptor was derived from a male donor aged 60 or older with stage III lung adenocarcinoma. The sequences come from peripheral blood, collected before any cancer treatment. V gene TRBV9 combines with J gene TRBJ2-1, with TRBD2 matching over 11 bases. Here the CDR3 reads CASSVTSGSREQFF. In DNA form, the CDR3 reads TGTGCCAGCAGCGTAACTAGCGGGAGCCGGGAGCAGTTCTTC.